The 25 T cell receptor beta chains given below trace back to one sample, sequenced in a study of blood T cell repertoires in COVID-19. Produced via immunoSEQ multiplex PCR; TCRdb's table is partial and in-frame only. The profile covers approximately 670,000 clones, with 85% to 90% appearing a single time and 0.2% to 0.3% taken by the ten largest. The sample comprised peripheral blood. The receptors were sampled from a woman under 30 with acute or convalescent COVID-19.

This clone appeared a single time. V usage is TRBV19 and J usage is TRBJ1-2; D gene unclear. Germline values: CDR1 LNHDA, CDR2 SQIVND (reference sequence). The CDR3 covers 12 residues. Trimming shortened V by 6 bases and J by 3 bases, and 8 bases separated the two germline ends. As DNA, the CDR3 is TGTGCCAGTAGCTCTTCGGACTATGGCTACACCTTC. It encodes CASSSSDYGYTF. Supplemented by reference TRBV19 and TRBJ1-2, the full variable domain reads DGGITQSPKYLFRKEGQNVTLSCEQNLNHDAMYWYRQDPGQGLRLIYYSQIVNDFQKGDIAEGYSVSREKKESFPLTVTSAQKNPTAFYLCASSSSDYGYTFGSGTRLTVV.

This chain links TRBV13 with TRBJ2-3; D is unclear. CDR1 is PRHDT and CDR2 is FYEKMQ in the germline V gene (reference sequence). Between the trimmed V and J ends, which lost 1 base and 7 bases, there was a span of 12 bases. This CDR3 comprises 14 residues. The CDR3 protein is CASSLELRVNTQYF. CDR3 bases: TGTGCCAGCAGCTTAGAACTACGAGTCAATACGCAGTATTTT. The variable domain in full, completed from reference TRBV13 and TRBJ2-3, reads AAGVIQSPRHLIKEKRETATLKCYPIPRHDTVYWYQQGPGQDPQFLISFYEKMQSDKGSIPDRFSAQQFSDYHSELNMSSLELGDSALYFCASSLELRVNTQYFGPGTRLTVL.

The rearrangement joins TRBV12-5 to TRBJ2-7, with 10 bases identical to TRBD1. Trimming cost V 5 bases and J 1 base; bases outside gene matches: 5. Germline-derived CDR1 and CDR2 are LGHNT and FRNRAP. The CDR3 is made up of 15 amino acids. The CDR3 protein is CASGRDRGGSYEQYF. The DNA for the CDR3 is TGTGCTAGTGGTCGGGACAGGGGAGGGTCCTACGAGCAGTACTTC.

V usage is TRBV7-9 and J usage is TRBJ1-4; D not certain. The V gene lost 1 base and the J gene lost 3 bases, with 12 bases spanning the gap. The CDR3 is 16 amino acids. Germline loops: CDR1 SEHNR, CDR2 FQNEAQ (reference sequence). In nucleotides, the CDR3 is TGTGCCAGCAGCTTAGAGGCTGGGCGTTCTAATGAAAAACTGTTTTTT. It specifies CASSLEAGRSNEKLFF. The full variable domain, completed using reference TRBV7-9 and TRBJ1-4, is DTGVSQNPRHKITKRGQNVTFRCDPISEHNRLYWYRQTLGQGPEFLTYFQNEAQLEKSRLLSDRFSAERPKGSFSTLEIQRTEQGDSAMYLCASSLEAGRSNEKLFFGSGTQLSVL.

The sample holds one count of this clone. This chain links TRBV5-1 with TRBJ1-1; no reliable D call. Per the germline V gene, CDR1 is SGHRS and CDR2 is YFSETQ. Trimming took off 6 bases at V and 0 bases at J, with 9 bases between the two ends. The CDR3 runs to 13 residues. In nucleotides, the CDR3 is TGCGCCAGCACACTATCGGTGAACACTGAAGCTTTCTTT. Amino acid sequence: CASTLSVNTEAFF.

The CDR3 spells CASSQDSYGYTF. The DNA for the CDR3 is TGTGCCAGCAGCCAGGACAGCTATGGCTACACCTTC. The chain joins TRBV12-3 or TRBV12-4 to TRBJ1-2; D might be TRBD1 (6 bases). The CDR3 has 12 residues. Between the trimmed V and J ends, which lost 6 bases and 4 bases, there was a span of 9 bases.

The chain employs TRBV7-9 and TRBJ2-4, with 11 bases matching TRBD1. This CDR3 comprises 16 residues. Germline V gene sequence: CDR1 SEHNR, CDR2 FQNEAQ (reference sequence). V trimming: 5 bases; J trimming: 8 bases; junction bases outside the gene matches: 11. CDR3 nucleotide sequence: TGTGCCAGCAGCCTAGGTTCCGGGACAGGGGGAGACATTCAGTACTTC. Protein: CASSLGSGTGGDIQYF.

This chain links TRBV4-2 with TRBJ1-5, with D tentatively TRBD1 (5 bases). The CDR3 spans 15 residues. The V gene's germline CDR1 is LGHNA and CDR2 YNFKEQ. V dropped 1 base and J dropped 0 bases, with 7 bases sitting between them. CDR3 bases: TGTGCCAGCAGCCAAGGACAGAGTAGCAATCAGCCCCAGCATTTT. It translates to CASSQGQSSNQPQHF.

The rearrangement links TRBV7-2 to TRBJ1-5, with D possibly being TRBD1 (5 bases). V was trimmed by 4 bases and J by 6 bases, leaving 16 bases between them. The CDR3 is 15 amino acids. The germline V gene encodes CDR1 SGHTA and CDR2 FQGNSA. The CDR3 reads CASSSGRVVSQPQHF. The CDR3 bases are TGTGCCAGCAGCTCCGGCAGGGTGGTTTCTCAGCCCCAGCATTTT. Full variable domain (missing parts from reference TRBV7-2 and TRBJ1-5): GAGVSQSPSNKVTEKGKDVELRCDPISGHTALYWYRQSLGQGLEFLIYFQGNSAPDKSGLPSDRFSAERTGGSVSTLTIQRTQQEDSAVYLCASSSGRVVSQPQHFGDGTRLSIL.

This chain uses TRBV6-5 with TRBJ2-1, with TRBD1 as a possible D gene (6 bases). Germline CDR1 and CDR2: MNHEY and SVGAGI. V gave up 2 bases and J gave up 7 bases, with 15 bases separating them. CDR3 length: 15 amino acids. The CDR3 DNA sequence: TGTGCCAGCAGTTACGAGACCAGGGGAACTAATGAGCAGTTCTTC. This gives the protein CASSYETRGTNEQFF.

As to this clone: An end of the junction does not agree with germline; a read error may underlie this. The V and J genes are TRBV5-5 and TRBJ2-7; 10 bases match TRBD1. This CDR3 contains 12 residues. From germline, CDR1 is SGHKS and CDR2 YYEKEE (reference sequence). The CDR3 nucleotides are TGTGCCAGCAGCTTGGGACAGGGGGCGGACCGCTTC. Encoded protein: CASSLGQGADRF.

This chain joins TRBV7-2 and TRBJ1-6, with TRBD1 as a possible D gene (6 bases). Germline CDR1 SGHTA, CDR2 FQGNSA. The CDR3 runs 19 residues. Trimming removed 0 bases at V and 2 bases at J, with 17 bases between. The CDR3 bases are TGTGCCAGCAGCTTAGCCCCGGCGGGGGGGGCAACCTATAATTCACCCCTCCACTTT. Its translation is CASSLAPAGGATYNSPLHF.

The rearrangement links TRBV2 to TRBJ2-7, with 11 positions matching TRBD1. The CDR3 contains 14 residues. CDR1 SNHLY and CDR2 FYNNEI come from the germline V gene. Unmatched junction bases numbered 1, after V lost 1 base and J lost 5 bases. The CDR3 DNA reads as TGTGCCAGCAGTGAAGGGACAGGGGGCGACGAGCAGTACTTC. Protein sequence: CASSEGTGGDEQYF.

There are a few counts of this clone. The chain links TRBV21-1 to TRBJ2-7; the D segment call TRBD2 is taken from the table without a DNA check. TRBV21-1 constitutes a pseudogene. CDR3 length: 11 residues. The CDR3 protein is CASSKAEEQYF. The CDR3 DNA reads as TGTGCCAGCAGCAAAGCAGAGGAGCAGTACTTC.

This chain's CDR3 is CASSFRGRGYEKLFF. CDR3 in DNA: TGTGCCAGCAGCTTTCGCGGCAGGGGCTATGAAAAACTGTTTTTT. V gene TRBV7-9 combines with J gene TRBJ1-4; D possibly corresponds to TRBD1 (6 bases). The V gene lost 3 bases and the J gene lost 6 bases, with 14 bases spanning the gap. Per the germline V gene, CDR1 is SEHNR and CDR2 is FQNEAQ (reference sequence). This CDR3 is built from 15 residues.

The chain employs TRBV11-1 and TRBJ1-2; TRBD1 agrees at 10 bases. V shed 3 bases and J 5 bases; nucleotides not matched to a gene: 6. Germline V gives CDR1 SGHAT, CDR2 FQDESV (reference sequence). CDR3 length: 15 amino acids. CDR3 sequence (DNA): TGTGCCAGCAGCTTCGGACAGGGGGGAGGATATGGCTACACCTTC. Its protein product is CASSFGQGGGYGYTF.

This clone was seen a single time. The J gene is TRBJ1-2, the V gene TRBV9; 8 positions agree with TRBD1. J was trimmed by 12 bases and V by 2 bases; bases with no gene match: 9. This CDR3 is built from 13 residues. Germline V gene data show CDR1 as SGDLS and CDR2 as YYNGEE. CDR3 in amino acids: CASSVGGDRRHTF. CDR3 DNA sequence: TGTGCCAGCAGCGTTGGGGGGGACAGGCGGCACACCTTC.

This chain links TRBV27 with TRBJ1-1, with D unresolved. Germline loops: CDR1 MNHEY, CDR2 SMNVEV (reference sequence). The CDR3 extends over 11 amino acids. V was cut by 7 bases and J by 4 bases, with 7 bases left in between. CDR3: CASIGSTEAFF. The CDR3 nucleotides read TGTGCCAGCATTGGCAGCACTGAAGCTTTCTTT.

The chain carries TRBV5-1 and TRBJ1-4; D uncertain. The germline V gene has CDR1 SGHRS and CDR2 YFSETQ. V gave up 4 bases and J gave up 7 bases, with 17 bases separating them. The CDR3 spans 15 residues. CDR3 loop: CASSVDPGSIEKLFF. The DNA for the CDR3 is TGCGCCAGCAGCGTGGACCCCGGGAGCATTGAAAAACTGTTTTTT.

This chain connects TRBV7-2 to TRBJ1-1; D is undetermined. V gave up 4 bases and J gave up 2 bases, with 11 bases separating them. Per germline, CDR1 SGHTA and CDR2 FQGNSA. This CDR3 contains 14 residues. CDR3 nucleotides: TGTGCCAGCAGCTCAGGTGGGTCTAACACTGAAGCTTTCTTT. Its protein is CASSSGGSNTEAFF.

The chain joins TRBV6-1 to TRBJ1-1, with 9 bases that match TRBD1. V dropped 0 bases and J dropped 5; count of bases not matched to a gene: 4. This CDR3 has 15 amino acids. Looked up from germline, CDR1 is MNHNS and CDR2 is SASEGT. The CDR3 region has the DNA TGTGCCAGCAGTGAAGCCGGGACAGGGATAACTGAAGCTTTCTTT. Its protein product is CASSEAGTGITEAFF.

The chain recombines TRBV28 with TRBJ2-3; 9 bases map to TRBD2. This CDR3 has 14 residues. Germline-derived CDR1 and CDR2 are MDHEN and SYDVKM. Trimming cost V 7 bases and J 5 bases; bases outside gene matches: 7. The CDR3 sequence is CASTERGAGDTQYF. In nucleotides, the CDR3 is TGTGCCAGCACGGAGCGGGGGGCTGGAGATACGCAGTATTTT.

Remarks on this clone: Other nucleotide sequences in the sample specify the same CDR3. CDR3 coding DNA: TGTGCCAGTAGTATGGGGCGGAACTATGGCTACACCTTC. Its translation is CASSMGRNYGYTF. The gene calls are TRBV19 and TRBJ1-2; the D gene is possibly TRBD1 (5 bases). V was cut by 3 bases and J by 2 bases, with 7 bases left in between. CDR1 is LNHDA, CDR2 SQIVND, per germline (reference sequence). The CDR3 is 13 residues long.

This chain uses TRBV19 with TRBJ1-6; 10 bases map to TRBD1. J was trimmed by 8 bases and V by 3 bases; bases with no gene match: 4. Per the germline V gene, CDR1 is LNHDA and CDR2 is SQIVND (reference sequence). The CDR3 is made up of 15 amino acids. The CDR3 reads CASSISGTGDSPLHF. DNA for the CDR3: TGTGCCAGTAGTATTTCGGGGACAGGGGATTCACCCCTCCACTTT.

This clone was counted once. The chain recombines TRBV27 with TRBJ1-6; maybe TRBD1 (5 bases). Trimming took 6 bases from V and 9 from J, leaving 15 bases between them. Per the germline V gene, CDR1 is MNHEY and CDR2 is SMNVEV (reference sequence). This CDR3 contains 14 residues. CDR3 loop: CASSPAGFGSPLHF. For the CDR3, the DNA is TGTGCCAGCAGCCCCGCAGGGTTCGGTTCACCCCTCCACTTT.